This T cell receptor beta chain was captured by sequencing in a study of a mutant IDH1 vaccine in newly diagnosed glioma. Study background: Onset of vaccination occurred 4-6 weeks following radiotherapy alone, or with temozolomide cycles. Previous care, which was radiotherapy, temozolomide, or both, most often involved both.

The CDR3 covers 13 residues. Germline lookup yields CDR1 SQVTM and CDR2 ANQGSEA. Trimming removed 6 bases from V and 3 bases from J; junction bases left unmatched: 2. Time point noted: week 35, safety follow-up. Doses comprised 300 ug of mutant IDH1 20-mer peptide each, plus topical imiquimod. Clones were read by immunoSEQ multiplex PCR, and TCRdb kept only the in-frame ones, dropping some. The repertoire holds tens of thousands of clones, with about 79% as singletons. As to this clone: What it binds is unknown. The sample carries other DNA sequences with the same CDR3.

The specimen comprised PBMCs, sampled from a glioma patient whose treatment included an IDH1 peptide vaccine. The receptor was derived from a man aged 35-49 years with glioma. The chain links TRBV29-1 to TRBJ2-3; 11 nucleotides align to TRBD2. CDR3 coding DNA: TGCAGCGTCACTAGCGGGAGTACAGATACGCAGTATTTT. It codes for CSVTSGSTDTQYF.